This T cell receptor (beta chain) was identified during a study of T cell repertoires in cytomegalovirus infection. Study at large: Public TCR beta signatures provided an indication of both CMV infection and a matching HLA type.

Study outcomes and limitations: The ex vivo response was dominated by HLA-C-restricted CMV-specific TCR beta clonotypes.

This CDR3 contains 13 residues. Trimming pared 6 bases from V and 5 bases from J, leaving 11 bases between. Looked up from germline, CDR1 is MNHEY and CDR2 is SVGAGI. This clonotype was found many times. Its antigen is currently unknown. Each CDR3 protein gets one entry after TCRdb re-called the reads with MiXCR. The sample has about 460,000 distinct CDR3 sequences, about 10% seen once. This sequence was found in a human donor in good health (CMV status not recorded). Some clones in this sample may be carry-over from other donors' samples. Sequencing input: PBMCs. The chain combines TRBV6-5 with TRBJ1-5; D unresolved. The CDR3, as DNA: TGTGCCAGCAGCAAGAGAGGTCATCAGCCCCAGCATTTT. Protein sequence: CASSKRGHQPQHF.